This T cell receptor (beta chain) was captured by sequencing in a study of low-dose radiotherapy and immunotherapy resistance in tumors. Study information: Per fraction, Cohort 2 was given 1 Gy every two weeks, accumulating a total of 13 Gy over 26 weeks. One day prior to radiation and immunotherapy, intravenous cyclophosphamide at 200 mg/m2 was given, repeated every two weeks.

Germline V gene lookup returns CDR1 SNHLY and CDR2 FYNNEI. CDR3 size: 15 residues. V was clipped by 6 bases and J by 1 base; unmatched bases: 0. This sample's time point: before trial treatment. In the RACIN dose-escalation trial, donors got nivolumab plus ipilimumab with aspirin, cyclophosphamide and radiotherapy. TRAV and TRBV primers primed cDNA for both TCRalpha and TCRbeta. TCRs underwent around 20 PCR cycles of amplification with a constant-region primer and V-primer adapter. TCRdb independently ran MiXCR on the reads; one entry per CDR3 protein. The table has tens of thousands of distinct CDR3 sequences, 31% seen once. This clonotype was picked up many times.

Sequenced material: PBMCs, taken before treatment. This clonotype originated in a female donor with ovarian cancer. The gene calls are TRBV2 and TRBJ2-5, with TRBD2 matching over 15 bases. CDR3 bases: TGTGCCAGCAGGGGACTAGCGGGGGGCCAAGAGACCCAGTACTTC. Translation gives CASRGLAGGQETQYF.